The present T cell receptor (beta chain) was sequenced within a study of blood T cell repertoires in COVID-19. Sequenced by immunoSEQ multiplex PCR; TCRdb stores in-frame clones only, minus some. The sample gives a few hundred thousand clones, about 91% of which show up once; 0.95% to 1.5% is in the top ten. V lost 2 bases to trimming and J lost 10 bases, with 14 bases between them. This CDR3 is 13 amino acids long. The germline V gene encodes CDR1 KGHSH and CDR2 LQKENI. The receptor comes from a woman between 35 and 50 years old with acute COVID-19. The sequenced sample was PBMCs or T cells enriched from blood (not recorded which). The chain carries TRBV18 and TRBJ1-2, with D uncertain. The CDR3 protein is CASSPMWEDLYTF. Here the CDR3 DNA reads TGTGCCAGCTCACCAATGTGGGAGGACCTCTACACCTTC.